The entry below gives a single T cell receptor (beta chain) sequence along with its context. Its antigen specificity is not known. No quality values exist for individual bases; no much larger clone is one base distant. TCRbeta CDR3 regions were amplified from genomic DNA by means of the immunoSEQ Assay, a bias-controlled multiplex PCR. Per the source publication's procedure: The number of nucleated cells in each sample was estimated from the amplification of reference gene primers within the assay. Sequence reads were collapsed and filtered to measure the absolute abundance of every unique TCRbeta CDR3 rearrangement. Productive Simpson clonality was computed per sample as the square root of Simpson's diversity index over productive rearrangements. What TCRdb holds here is the immuneACCESS table cut down to in-frame rearrangements. Part of the clones is not present; checked against another copy, under half of the missing clones reflect an unresolved V gene, and the others are unexplained. The V and J calls and clone size come from that table; D and trimming were worked out from the DNA. Here the sample has approximately 150,000 clones; about 80% occur a single time. The top ten clonotypes cover approximately 18% of the sample.

This sample is part of a study of blood T cell repertoires in COVID-19 (dated by TCRdb to 2020 to 2021). A note on the overall study: Samples covering the acute and convalescent phases of COVID-19 were provided by collaborators in the United States, Italy and Spain. A de-identified subject ID, COVID-19 status, age in years and sex were almost always included in the sample metadata. The dataset comprised deeply sampled blood TCRbeta repertoires from subjects exposed to, actively infected with, or recovered from COVID-19. The samples were drawn from the first 160 participants of the ongoing ImmuneRACE study and from more than 1,000 subjects provided by 6 global collaborators. The material from the prospective study consisted of cDNA or gDNA derived from T cells, B-cell-depleted T cells, or PBMCs. HLA class I and class II types, where available, came from metadata supplied by the sample provider rather than from assay-based typing. The repertoires were released in a freely available public database intended as a resource for research on the immune response to SARS-CoV-2. Broad study findings and their caveats: Clinical and demographic metadata were provided uncurated, with the amount varying by source and participant.

According to the germline V gene, CDR1 reads MNHEY and CDR2 reads SVGEGT. Measured from the cysteine to the phenylalanine, the CDR3 is 14 residues long. The only DNA kept is the CDR3, 42 bases in frame from the first base. V is pruned by 5 bases and J by 6 bases, leaving 9 bases of the junction without a gene match. Whole blood was collected in K2EDTA tubes by collaborating institutions according to the institutions' own protocols. For TCRbeta analysis, collaborators shipped samples as frozen whole blood, isolated PBMCs, or DNA extracted from either of those sample types. The chain was built from TRBV6-2 or TRBV6-3 and TRBJ1-2; 7 bases in the middle match TRBD1. This clonotype originated in a woman aged 80 or over with acute or convalescent COVID-19. The sample taken for sequencing was peripheral blood. At the DNA level, the sequence is TGTGCCAGCAGTAAACTACAGGGGCTGGATGGCTACACCTTC. This is translated as CASSKLQGLDGYTF.